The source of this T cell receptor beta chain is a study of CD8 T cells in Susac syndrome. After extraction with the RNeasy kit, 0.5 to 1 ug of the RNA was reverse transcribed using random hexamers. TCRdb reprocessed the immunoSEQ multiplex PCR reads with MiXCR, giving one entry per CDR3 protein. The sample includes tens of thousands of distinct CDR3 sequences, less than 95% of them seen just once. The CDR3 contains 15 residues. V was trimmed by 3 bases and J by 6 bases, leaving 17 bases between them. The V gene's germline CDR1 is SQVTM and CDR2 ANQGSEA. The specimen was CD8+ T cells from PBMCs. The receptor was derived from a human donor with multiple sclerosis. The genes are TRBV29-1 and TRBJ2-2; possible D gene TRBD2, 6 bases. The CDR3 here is CSVENRDSFPGELFF. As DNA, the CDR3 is TGCAGCGTTGAGAACCGGGACTCCTTCCCCGGGGAGCTGTTTTTT.